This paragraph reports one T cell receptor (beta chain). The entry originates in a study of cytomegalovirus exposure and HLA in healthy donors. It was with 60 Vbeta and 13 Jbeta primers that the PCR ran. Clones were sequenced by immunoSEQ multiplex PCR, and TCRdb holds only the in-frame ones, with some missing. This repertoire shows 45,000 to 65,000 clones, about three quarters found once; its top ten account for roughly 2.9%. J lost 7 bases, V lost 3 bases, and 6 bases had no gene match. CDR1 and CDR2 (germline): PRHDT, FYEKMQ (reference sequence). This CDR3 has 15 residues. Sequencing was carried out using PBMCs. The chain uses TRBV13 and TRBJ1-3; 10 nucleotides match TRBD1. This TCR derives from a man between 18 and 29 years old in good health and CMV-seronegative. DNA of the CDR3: TGTGCCAGCAGCTTTAGACAGGGGGCAAGGAACACCATATATTTT. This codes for CASSFRQGARNTIYF.